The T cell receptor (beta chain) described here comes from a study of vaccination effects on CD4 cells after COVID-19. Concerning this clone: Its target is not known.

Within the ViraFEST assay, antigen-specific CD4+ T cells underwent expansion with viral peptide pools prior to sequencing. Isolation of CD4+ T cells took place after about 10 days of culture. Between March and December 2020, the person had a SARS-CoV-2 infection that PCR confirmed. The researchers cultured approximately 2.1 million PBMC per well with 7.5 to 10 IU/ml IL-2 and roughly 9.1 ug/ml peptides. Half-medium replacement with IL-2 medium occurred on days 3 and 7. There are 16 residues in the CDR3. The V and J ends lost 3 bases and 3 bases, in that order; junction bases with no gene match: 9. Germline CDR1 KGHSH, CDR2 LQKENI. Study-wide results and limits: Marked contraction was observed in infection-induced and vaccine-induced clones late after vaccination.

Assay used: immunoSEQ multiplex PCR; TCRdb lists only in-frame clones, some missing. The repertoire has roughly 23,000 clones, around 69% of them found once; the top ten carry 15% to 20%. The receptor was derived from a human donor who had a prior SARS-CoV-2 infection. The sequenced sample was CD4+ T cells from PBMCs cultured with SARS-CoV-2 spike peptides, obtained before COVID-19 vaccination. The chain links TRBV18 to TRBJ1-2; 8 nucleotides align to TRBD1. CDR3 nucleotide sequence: TGTGCCAGCTCACCGTCGCAGGGGGCTTTTCACTATGGCTACACCTTC. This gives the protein CASSPSQGAFHYGYTF.